This paragraph reports one T cell receptor beta chain. Its matching antigen is unknown. This entry is derived from a study of brain T cells in children with intractable seizures. Whole-study results and caveats: Absence of clones before surgery may stem from lower sequencing depth. Only CDR3 sequence similarity suggested viral specificity, without known HCMV serostatus.

The CDR3 loop spans 14 amino acids. Germline V lookup: CDR1 SGDLS, CDR2 YYNGEE. The V end was cut by 6 bases, the J end by 2 bases, with 13 bases between. Generated by immunoSEQ multiplex PCR, the TCRdb table keeps only in-frame clones and is missing some. The sample shows hundreds of thousands of clones, approximately 93% of them seen only once. Time point defined: blood from clinic visit 5 months post-surgery; TSC patient then seizure free. The sequenced cases were selected for having the highest brain T cell transcript signatures. Before surgery, patients took at least one anti-epileptic drug. The receptor was derived from a boy younger than two with tuberous sclerosis and intractable seizures. The rearrangement uses TRBV9 and TRBJ2-3; weak D call: TRBD1 (5 bases). The material sequenced was peripheral blood, taken about 5 months after surgery. CDR3 sequence reads: CASTDSSLTDTQYF. CDR3 bases: TGTGCCAGCACTGACAGTTCACTCACAGATACGCAGTATTTT.